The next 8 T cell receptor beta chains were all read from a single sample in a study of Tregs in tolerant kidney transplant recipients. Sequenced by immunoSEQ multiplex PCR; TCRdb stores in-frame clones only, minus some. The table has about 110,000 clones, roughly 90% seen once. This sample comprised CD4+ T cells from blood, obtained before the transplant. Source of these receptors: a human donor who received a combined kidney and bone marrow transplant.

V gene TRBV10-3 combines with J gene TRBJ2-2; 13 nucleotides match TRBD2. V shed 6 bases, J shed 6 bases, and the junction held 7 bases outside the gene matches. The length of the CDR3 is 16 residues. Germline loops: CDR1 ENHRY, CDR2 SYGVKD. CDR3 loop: CAIRPTSGRAPGELFF. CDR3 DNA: TGTGCCATCAGGCCAACTAGCGGGAGGGCCCCCGGGGAGCTGTTTTTT.

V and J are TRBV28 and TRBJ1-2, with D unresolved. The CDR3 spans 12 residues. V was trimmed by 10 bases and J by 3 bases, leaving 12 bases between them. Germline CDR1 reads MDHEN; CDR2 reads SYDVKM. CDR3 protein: CAISTTDYGYTF. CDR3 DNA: TGTGCCATTTCGACGACTGACTATGGCTACACCTTC.

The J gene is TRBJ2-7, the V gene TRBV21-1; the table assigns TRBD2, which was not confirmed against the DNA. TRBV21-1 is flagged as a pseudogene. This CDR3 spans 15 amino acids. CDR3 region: CASSKGGTAPYEQYF. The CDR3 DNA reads TGTGCCAGCAGCAAGGGCGGGACGGCACCCTACGAGCAGTACTTC.

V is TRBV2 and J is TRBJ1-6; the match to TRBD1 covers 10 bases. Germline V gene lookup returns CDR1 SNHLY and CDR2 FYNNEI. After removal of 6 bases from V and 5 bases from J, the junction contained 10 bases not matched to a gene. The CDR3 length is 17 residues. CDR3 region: CASRGDRGGGHNSPLHF. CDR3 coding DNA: TGTGCCAGCAGAGGGGACAGGGGCGGAGGACATAATTCACCCCTCCACTTT. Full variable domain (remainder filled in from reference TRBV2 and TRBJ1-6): EPEVTQTPSHQVTQMGQEVILRCVPISNHLYFYWYRQILGQKVEFLVSFYNNEISEKSEIFDDQFSVERPDGSNFTLKIRSTKLEDSAMYFCASRGDRGGGHNSPLHFGNGTRLTVT.

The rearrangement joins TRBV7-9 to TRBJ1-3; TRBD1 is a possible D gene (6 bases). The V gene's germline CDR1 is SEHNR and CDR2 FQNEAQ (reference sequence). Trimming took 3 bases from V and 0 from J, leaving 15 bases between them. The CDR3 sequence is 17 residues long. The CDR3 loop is CASSFRDIASSGNTIYF. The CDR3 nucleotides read TGTGCCAGCAGCTTTCGGGACATTGCCTCCTCTGGAAACACCATATATTTT.

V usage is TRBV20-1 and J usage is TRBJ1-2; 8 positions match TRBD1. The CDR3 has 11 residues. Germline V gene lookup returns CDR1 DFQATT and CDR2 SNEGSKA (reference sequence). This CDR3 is CCGQGNYGYTF. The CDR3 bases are TGCTGCGGACAGGGAAACTATGGCTACACCTTC.

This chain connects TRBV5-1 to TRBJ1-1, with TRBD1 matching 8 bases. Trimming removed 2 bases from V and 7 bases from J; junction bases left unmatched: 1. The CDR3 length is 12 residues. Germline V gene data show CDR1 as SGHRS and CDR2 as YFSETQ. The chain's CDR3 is CASSLGQGEAFF. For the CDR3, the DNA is TGCGCCAGCAGCTTAGGACAGGGTGAAGCTTTCTTT.

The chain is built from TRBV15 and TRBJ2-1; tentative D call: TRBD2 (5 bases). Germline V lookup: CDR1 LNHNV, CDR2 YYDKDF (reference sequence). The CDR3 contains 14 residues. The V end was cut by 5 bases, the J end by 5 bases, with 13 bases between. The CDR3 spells CATSALWENNEQFF. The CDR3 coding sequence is TGTGCCACCAGCGCCCTGTGGGAGAACAATGAGCAGTTCTTC.